The clone carrying this T cell receptor beta chain appeared a single time. The antigen remains undetermined. Only in-frame clones appear in the TCRdb table, and some are missing; sequencing was by immunoSEQ multiplex PCR. The table has just over 20,000 clones, around four fifths seen once. Trimming left V 0 bases short and J 4 bases short, with 17 bases between. CDR1 is MGHRA and CDR2 is YSYEKL in the germline V gene. This CDR3 comprises 17 residues. The data derive from a study of T cells in narcolepsy. Study-level points and caveats: Comparing one patient's CSF and blood CD4+ clonotypes highlighted HCRT- and TRIB2-specific autoreactive clonotypes.

The sample was memory (CD45RA-) CD4+ T cells from blood. The rearrangement links TRBV4-1 to TRBJ2-3, with D perhaps assigned TRBD1 or TRBD2 (6 bases each). The sequence was obtained from a human donor in good health. The CDR3 DNA is TGCGCCAGCAGCCAAGATAAAGGGGGGACTGGTTCAGATACGCAGTATTTT. Translation: CASSQDKGGTGSDTQYF.